A selection of T cell receptor beta chains follows, all from one sample in a study of blood T cell repertoires in COVID-19. Produced via immunoSEQ multiplex PCR; TCRdb's table is partial and in-frame only. The sample records 160,000 or so clones, about 85% being singletons. The sample consisted of peripheral blood. The receptors come from a woman in her 70s with acute or convalescent COVID-19. Both conserved end residues are part of each CDR3. The order of the fields is D gene, clone size, J gene, V gene, CDR3 DNA, CDR3 protein. A D gene is named only where the DNA matches it firmly. Size is stated for part of the rows, as once, few or many counts, or as a class when the clone is expanded.

D: TRBD2; size: .; J: TRBJ2-3; V: TRBV10-2; DNA: TGCGCCAGCAGTTCCGGGACTAGCGTCACAGATACGCAGTATTTT; CDR3: CASSSGTSVTDTQYF
D: TRBD1; size: .; J: TRBJ1-5; V: TRBV3-1/TRBV3-2; DNA: TGTGCCAGCAGCCCGACAGGGGGCCGGGGCAATCAGCCCCAGCATTTT; CDR3: CASSPTGGRGNQPQHF
D: TRBD2; size: .; J: TRBJ2-5; V: TRBV30; DNA: TGTGCCTGGATGCGGGGGATACAAGAGACCCAGTACTTC; CDR3: CAWMRGIQETQYF
D: .; size: .; J: TRBJ1-1; V: TRBV6-6; DNA: TGTGCCAGCAGTTACCTGTATTTAGTGTCGGTAGCTTTCTTT; CDR3: CASSYLYLVSVAFF
D: TRBD1; size: .; J: TRBJ1-2; V: TRBV14; DNA: TGTGCCAGCAGCCAAGGCCTGACAGGGCGGAATGGCTACACCTTC; CDR3: CASSQGLTGRNGYTF
D: .; size: .; J: TRBJ1-2; V: TRBV5-1; DNA: TGCGCCAGCAGCTTGGTTCGAGGGAGGGCCGCTAACTATGGCTACACCTTC; CDR3: CASSLVRGRAANYGYTF
D: .; size: few; J: TRBJ2-7; V: TRBV6-2/TRBV6-3; DNA: TGTGCCAGCAGTTACCCGGGAAGCTACGAGCAGTACTTC; CDR3: CASSYPGSYEQYF
D: TRBD1; size: .; J: TRBJ2-7; V: TRBV30; DNA: TGTGCCTGGACCTCTAAGGGACAGGGGACCTACGAGCAGTACTTC; CDR3: CAWTSKGQGTYEQYF
D: TRBD1; size: .; J: TRBJ1-2; V: TRBV28; DNA: TGTGCCAGCAGTTTGGGGACAGGGGGCGGCTATGGCTACACCTTC; CDR3: CASSLGTGGGYGYTF
D: .; size: .; J: TRBJ1-3; V: TRBV28; DNA: TGTGCCAGCATCAACTCTGGAAACACCATATATTTT; CDR3: CASINSGNTIYF
D: .; size: .; J: TRBJ2-2; V: TRBV9; DNA: TGTGCCAGCAGCCATTTTAAGACTGCGAACACCGGGGAGCTGTTTTTT; CDR3: CASSHFKTANTGELFF
D: .; size: .; J: TRBJ1-3; V: TRBV7-9; DNA: TGTGCCAGCAGCTTGGGGGGTACGGGCCAGTACTCCTCTGGAAACACCATATATTTT; CDR3: CASSLGGTGQYSSGNTIYF
D: .; size: .; J: TRBJ2-5; V: TRBV11-3; DNA: TGTGCCAGCAGCCCAACAGGTCAAGAGACCCAGTACTTC; CDR3: CASSPTGQETQYF
D: TRBD1; size: .; J: TRBJ1-1; V: TRBV30; DNA: TGTGCCTGGAGTCCAGGGGGCACTGAAGCTTTCTTT; CDR3: CAWSPGGTEAFF
D: TRBD1; size: .; J: TRBJ1-2; V: TRBV7-2; DNA: TGTGCCAGCAGCAGGGACAGGATCTGGCATGGCTACACCTTC; CDR3: CASSRDRIWHGYTF
D: .; size: .; J: TRBJ2-4; V: TRBV10-3; DNA: TGTGCCATCAGTGAGGACATAAACATTCAGTACTTC; CDR3: CAISEDINIQYF
D: .; size: .; J: TRBJ1-2; V: TRBV19; DNA: TGTGCCAGTAATAACAGGGCAGGGGGCTACACCTTC; CDR3: CASNNRAGGYTF
D: .; size: .; J: TRBJ1-6; V: TRBV6-1; DNA: TGTGCCAGCAGTGAAAGCGCAGGGTGGAATTCACCCCTCCACTTT; CDR3: CASSESAGWNSPLHF
D: TRBD1; size: once; J: TRBJ2-2; V: TRBV18; DNA: TGTGCCAGCTCAGGGACAGGGAACACCGGGGAGCTGTTTTTT; CDR3: CASSGTGNTGELFF
D: .; size: .; J: TRBJ2-7; V: TRBV5-8; DNA: TGTGCCAGCAGCTCCACTGACTCCTACGAGCAGTACTTC; CDR3: CASSSTDSYEQYF
D: .; size: .; J: TRBJ2-7; V: TRBV3-1/TRBV3-2; DNA: TGTGCCAGCAGCCAAGATGGAAGACAGACCTACGAGCAGTACTTC; CDR3: CASSQDGRQTYEQYF
D: .; size: .; J: TRBJ2-1; V: TRBV19; DNA: TGTGCCAGTCTATCCACCGGGACAAATTACAATGAGCAGTTCTTC; CDR3: CASLSTGTNYNEQFF
D: .; size: .; J: TRBJ2-3; V: TRBV12-5; DNA: TGTGCTAGTGGTTTCTCGGACAGAGATACGCAGTATTTT; CDR3: CASGFSDRDTQYF
D: .; size: .; J: TRBJ1-2; V: TRBV28; DNA: TGTGCCAGCAGTTTCCCCGGGTTCGACTATGGCTACACCTTC; CDR3: CASSFPGFDYGYTF
D: TRBD1; size: .; J: TRBJ1-5; V: TRBV28; DNA: TGTGCCAGCAGTTTGCAGGGGGCCTTACAGCCCCAGCATTTT; CDR3: CASSLQGALQPQHF
D: .; size: .; J: TRBJ1-3; V: TRBV19; DNA: TGTGCCAGTAGTATGGGTCACGGACATTCTGGAAACACCATATATTTT; CDR3: CASSMGHGHSGNTIYF
D: .; size: .; J: TRBJ1-6; V: TRBV6-2/TRBV6-3; DNA: TGTGCCAGCAGTTACGGAGGGGCATCTAATTCACCCCTCCACTTT; CDR3: CASSYGGASNSPLHF
D: .; size: .; J: TRBJ2-2; V: TRBV3-1/TRBV3-2; DNA: TGTGCCAGCAGCCAAGATCGTCGCAGGGAACACGGGGAGCTGTTTTTT; CDR3: CASSQDRRREHGELFF
D: .; size: .; J: TRBJ2-4; V: TRBV4-2; DNA: TGTGCCAGCAGCCCCTTCTCGGACGGGATATCGGACAAAAACATTCAGTACTTC; CDR3: CASSPFSDGISDKNIQYF
D: .; size: .; J: TRBJ1-2; V: TRBV7-9; DNA: TGTGCCAGCACCTCCGAGTTATGGTCTGGTGGCTACACCTTC; CDR3: CASTSELWSGGYTF
D: .; size: .; J: TRBJ2-5; V: TRBV9; DNA: TGTGCCAGCAGCGTAGTAACAGGGCCCCAAGAGACCCAGTACTTC; CDR3: CASSVVTGPQETQYF
D: .; size: .; J: TRBJ2-5; V: TRBV5-1; DNA: TGCGCCAGCAGCGGACGCCGACTAACGCAAGAGACCCAGTACTTC; CDR3: CASSGRRLTQETQYF
D: TRBD1; size: once; J: TRBJ1-5; V: TRBV29-1; DNA: TGCAGCGTTGTACTTGACAGGGCAAATCAGCCCCAGCATTTT; CDR3: CSVVLDRANQPQHF
D: TRBD1; size: .; J: TRBJ1-2; V: TRBV5-8; DNA: TGTGCCAGCAGCTTGGGAACAGGGGCCGGCTACACCTTC; CDR3: CASSLGTGAGYTF
D: .; size: few; J: TRBJ2-3; V: TRBV5-1; DNA: TGCGCCAGCAGTAAGAATACAGCGGGCGGCACAGATACGCAGTATTTT; CDR3: CASSKNTAGGTDTQYF
D: TRBD1; size: .; J: TRBJ1-5; V: TRBV7-8; DNA: TGTGCCAGCAGCTCGCTTACAGGGGGCGGAAATCAGCCCCAGCATTTT; CDR3: CASSSLTGGGNQPQHF
D: .; size: .; J: TRBJ1-6; V: TRBV5-1; DNA: TGCGCCAGCAGCGACAAACAGGGCAGTAATTCACCCCTCCACTTT; CDR3: CASSDKQGSNSPLHF
D: TRBD1; size: once; J: TRBJ2-5; V: TRBV5-8; DNA: TGTGCCAGCAGCACTGGGACAGGGGGCCAAGAGACCCAGTACTTC; CDR3: CASSTGTGGQETQYF
D: .; size: .; J: TRBJ2-5; V: TRBV7-9; DNA: TGTGCCAGCAGCTTAGGGCCGGGGGTCACAGAGACCCAGTACTTC; CDR3: CASSLGPGVTETQYF
D: TRBD2; size: .; J: TRBJ2-1; V: TRBV20-1; DNA: TGCAGTGCTAGTGGGAGGGGCTCCCACGCGTTCTTC; CDR3: CSASGRGSHAFF
D: TRBD1; size: .; J: TRBJ1-1; V: TRBV6-4; DNA: TGTGCCAGCAGTCCGACAGGGCCGGGGAGTGAAGCTTTCTTT; CDR3: CASSPTGPGSEAFF